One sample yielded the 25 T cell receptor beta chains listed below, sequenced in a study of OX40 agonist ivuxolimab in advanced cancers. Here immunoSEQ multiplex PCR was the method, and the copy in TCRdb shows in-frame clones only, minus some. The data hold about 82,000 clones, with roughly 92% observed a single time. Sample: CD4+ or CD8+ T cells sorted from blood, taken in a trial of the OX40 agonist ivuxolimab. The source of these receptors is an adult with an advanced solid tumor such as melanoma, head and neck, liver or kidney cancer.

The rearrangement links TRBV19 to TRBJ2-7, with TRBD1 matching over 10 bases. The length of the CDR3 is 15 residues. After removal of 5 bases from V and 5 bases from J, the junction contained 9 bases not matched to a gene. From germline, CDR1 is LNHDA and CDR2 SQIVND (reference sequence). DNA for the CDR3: TGTGCCAGTAGTGCCAGCCGGGACAGGGGACACGAGCAGTACTTC. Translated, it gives CASSASRDRGHEQYF.

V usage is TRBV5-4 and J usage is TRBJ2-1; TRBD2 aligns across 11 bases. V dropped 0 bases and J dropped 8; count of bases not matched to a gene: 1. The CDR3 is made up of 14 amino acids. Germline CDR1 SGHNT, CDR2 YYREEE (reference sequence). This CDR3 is CASSLAGLADEQFF. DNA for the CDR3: TGTGCCAGCAGCTTGGCGGGACTAGCGGATGAGCAGTTCTTC.

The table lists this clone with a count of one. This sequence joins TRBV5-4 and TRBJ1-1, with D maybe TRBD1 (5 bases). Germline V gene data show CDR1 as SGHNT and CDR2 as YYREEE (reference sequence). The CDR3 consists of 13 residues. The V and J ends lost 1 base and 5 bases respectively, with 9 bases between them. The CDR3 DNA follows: TGTGCCAGCAGCTTGTGGGGGGGGACTGAAGCTTTCTTT. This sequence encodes CASSLWGGTEAFF.

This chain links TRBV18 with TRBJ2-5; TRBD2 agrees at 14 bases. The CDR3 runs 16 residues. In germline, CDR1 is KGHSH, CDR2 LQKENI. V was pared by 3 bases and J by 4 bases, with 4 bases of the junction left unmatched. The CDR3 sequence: CASSPPTSGRGETQYF. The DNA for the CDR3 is TGTGCCAGCTCACCCCCGACTAGCGGGAGGGGAGAGACCCAGTACTTC.

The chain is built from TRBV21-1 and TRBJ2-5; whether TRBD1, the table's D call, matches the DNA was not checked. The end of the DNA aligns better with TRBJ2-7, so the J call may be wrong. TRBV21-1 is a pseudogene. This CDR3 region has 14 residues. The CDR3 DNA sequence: TGTGCCAGCAGCAGTCGGCACAGGGGCTGCGAGCAGTACTTC. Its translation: CASSSRHRGCEQYF.

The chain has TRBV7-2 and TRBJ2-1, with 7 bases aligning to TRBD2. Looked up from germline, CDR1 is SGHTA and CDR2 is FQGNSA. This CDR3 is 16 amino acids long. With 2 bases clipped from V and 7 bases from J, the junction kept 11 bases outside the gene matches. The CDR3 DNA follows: TGTGCCAGCAGCTTAAAGTTTGCGGGGGTAGATAATGAGCAGTTCTTC. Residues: CASSLKFAGVDNEQFF.

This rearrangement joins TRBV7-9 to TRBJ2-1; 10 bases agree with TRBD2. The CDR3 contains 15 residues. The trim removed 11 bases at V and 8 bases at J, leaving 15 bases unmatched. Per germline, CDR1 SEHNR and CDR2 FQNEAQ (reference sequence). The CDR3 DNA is TGTGCCGTCAGACCGGAAGCGGGAGGGCCCGATGAGCAGTTCTTC. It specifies CAVRPEAGGPDEQFF.

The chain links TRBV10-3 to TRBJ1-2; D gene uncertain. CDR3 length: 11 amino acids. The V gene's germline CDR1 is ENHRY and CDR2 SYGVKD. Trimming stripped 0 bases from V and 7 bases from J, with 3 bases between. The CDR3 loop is CAISESGGYTF. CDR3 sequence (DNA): TGTGCCATCAGTGAGTCTGGTGGCTACACCTTC.

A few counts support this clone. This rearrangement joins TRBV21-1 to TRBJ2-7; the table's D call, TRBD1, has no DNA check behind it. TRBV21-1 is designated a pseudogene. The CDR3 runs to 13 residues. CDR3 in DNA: TGTGCCAGCAGCCCCAGGGAAATTAGCGAGCAGTACTTC. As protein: CASSPREISEQYF.

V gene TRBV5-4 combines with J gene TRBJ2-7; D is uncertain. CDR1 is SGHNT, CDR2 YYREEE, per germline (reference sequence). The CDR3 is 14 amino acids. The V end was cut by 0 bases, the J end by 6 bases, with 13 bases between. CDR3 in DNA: TGTGCCAGCAGCTTGGGCCAGGCCGTGAGCGAGCAGTACTTC. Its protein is CASSLGQAVSEQYF.

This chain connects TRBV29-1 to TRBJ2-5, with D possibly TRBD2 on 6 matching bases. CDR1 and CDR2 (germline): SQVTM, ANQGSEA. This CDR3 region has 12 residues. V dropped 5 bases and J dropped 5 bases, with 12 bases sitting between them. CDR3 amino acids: CSVSGEGETQYF. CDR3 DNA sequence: TGCAGCGTTTCGGGAGAAGGGGAGACCCAGTACTTC.

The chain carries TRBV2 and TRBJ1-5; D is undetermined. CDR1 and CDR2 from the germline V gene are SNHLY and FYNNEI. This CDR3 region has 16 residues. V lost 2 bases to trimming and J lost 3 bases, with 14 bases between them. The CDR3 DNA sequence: TGTGCCAGCAGTGAAACCAGGACGGGATTCAATCAGCCCCAGCATTTT. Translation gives CASSETRTGFNQPQHF.

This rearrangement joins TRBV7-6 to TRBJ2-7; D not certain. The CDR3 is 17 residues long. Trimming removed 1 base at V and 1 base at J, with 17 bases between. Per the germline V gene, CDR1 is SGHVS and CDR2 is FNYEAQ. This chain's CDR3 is CASSLEPPRLESYEQYF. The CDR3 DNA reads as TGTGCCAGCAGCTTAGAACCCCCCAGACTGGAATCCTACGAGCAGTACTTC.

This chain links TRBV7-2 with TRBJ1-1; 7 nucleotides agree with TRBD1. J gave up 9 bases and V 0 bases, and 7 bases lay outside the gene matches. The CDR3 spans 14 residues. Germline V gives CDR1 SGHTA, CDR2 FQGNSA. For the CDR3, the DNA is TGTGCCAGCAGCTTAGCGGGGGCAGGGGGAAAAGCTTTCTTT. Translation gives CASSLAGAGGKAFF.

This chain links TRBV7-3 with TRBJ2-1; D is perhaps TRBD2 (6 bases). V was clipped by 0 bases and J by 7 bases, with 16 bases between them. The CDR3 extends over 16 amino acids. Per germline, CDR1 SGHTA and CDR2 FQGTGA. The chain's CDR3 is CASSLTSGEFQNEQFF. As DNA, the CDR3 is TGTGCCAGCAGCTTAACGTCGGGGGAGTTTCAGAATGAGCAGTTCTTC.

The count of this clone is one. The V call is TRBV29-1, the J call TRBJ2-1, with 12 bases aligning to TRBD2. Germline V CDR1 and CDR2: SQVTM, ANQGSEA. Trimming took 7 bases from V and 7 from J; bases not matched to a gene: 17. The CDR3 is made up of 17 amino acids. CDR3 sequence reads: CSAGLAGNAGARNEQFF. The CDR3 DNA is TGCAGCGCCGGACTAGCGGGAAACGCCGGAGCAAGAAATGAGCAGTTCTTC.

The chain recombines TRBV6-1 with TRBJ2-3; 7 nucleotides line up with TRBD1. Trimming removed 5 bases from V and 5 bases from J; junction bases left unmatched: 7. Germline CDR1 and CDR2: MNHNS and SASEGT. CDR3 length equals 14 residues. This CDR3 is CASSLDRVLDTQYF. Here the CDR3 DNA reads TGTGCCAGCAGTCTCGACAGGGTTTTAGATACGCAGTATTTT.

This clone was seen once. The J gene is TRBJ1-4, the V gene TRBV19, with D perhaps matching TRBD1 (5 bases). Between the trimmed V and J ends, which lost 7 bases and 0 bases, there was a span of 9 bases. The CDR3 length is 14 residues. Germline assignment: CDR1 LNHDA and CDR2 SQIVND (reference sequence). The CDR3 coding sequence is TGTGCCAGTAACACCAGGGCAACTAATGAAAAACTGTTTTTT. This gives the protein CASNTRATNEKLFF.

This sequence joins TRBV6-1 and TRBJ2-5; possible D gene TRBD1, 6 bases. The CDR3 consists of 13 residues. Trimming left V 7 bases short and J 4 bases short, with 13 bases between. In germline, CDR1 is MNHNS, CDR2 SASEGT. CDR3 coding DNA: TGTGCCAGCAACCCGGGACAAAGAGAGACCCAGTACTTC. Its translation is CASNPGQRETQYF.

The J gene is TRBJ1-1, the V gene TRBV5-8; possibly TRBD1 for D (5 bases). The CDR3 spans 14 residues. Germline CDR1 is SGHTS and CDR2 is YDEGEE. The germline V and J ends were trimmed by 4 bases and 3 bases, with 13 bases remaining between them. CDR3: CASSAFGGYTEAFF. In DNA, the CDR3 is TGTGCCAGCAGCGCCTTTGGGGGGTACACTGAAGCTTTCTTT.

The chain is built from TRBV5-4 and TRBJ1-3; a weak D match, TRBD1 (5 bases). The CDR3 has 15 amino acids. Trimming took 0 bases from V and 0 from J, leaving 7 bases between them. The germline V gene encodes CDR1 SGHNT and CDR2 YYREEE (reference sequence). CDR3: CASSLARASGNTIYF. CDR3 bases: TGTGCCAGCAGCTTGGCCAGGGCCTCTGGAAACACCATATATTTT. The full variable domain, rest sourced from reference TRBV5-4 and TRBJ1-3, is ETGVTQSPTHLIKTRGQQVTLRCSSQSGHNTVSWYQQALGQGPQFIFQYYREEENGRGNFPPRFSGLQFPNYSSELNVNALELDDSALYLCASSLARASGNTIYFGEGSWLTVV.

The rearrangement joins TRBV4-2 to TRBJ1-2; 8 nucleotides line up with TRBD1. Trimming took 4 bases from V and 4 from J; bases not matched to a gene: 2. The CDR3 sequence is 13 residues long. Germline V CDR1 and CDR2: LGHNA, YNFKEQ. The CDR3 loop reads CASSRGQGYGYTF. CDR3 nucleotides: TGTGCCAGCAGCCGAGGACAGGGCTATGGCTACACCTTC.

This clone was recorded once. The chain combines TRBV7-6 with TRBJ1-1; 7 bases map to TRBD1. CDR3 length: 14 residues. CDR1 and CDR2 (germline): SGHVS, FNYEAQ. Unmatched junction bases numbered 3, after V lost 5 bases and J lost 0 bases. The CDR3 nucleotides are TGTGCCAGCAGCCAGACAGGGATGAACACTGAAGCTTTCTTT. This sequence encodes CASSQTGMNTEAFF.

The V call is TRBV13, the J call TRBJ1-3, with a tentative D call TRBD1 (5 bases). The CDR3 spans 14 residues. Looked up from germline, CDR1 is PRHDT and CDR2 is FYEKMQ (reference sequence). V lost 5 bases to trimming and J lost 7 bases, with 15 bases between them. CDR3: CASSPAGQWNTIYF. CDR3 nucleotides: TGTGCCAGCAGCCCTGCGGGGCAGTGGAACACCATATATTTT. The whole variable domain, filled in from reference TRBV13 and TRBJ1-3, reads AAGVIQSPRHLIKEKRETATLKCYPIPRHDTVYWYQQGPGQDPQFLISFYEKMQSDKGSIPDRFSAQQFSDYHSELNMSSLELGDSALYFCASSPAGQWNTIYFGEGSWLTVV.

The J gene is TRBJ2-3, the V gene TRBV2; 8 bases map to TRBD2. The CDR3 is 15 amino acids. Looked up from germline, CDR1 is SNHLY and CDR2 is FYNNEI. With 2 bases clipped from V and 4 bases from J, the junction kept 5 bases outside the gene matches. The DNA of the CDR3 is TGTGCCAGCAGTGAACTGGGCGGGGGGCCAGATACGCAGTATTTT. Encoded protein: CASSELGGGPDTQYF.